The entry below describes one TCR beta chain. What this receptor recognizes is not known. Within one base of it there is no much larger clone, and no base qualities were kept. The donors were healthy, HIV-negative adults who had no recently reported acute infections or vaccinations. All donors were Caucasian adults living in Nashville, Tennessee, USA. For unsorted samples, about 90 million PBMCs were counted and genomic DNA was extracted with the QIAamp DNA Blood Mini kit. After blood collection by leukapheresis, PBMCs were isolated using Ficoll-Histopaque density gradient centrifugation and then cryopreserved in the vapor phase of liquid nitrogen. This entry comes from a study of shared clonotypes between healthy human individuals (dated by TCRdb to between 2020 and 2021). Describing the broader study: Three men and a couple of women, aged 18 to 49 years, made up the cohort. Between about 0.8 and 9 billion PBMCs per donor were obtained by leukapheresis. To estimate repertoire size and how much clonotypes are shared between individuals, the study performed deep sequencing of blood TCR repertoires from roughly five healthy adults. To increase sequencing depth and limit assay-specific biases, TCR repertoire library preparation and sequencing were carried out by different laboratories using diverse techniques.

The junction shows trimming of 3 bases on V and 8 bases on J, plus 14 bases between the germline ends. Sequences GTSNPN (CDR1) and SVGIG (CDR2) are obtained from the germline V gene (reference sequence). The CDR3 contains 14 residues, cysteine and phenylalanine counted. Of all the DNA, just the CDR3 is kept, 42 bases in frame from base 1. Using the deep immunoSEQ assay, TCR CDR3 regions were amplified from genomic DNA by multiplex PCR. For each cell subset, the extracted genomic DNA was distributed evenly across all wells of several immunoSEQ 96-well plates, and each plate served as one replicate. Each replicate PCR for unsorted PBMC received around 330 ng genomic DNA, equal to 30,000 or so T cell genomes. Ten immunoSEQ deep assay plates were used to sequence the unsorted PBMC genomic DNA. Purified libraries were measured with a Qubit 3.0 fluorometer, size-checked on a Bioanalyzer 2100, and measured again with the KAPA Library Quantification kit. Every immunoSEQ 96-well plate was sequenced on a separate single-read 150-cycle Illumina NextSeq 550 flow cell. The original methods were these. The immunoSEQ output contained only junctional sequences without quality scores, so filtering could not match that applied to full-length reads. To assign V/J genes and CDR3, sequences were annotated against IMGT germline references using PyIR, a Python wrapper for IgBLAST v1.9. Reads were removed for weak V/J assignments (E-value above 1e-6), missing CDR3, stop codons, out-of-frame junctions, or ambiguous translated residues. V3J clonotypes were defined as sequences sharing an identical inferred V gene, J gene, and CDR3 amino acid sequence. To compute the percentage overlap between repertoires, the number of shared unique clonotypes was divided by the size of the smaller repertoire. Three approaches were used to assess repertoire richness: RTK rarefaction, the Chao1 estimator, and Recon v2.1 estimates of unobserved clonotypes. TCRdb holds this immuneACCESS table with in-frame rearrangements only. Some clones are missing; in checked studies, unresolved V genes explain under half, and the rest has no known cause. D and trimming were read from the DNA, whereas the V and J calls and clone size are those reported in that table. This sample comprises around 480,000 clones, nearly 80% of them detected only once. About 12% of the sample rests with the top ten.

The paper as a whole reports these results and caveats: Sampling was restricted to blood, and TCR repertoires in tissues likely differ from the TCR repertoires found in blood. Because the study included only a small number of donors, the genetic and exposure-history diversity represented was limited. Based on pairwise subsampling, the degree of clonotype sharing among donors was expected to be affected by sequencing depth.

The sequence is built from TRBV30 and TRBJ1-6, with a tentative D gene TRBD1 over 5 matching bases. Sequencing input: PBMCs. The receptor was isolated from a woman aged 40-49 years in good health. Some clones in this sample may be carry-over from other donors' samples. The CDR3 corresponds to CAWRDGGAHSPLHF. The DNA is TGTGCCTGGAGAGATGGAGGGGCGCATTCACCCCTCCACTTT.